This paragraph reports one T cell receptor (beta chain). Its antigen is undetermined. This sample was included in a study of CD4 T cells in relation to SARS-CoV-2 and coronaviruses. In the study overall: PBMCs were cultured with antigen for 10 days before TCR beta sequencing. Negative control cultures got HIV-1 Nef peptides or no peptide.

CD4+ T cells from unexposed donors were obtained before the COVID-19 pandemic (2011-2018). After about 10 days of culture, CD4+ T cells were isolated. Testing used SARS-CoV-2 S/N and four cold-coronavirus spikes on unexposed-donor CD4+ T cells, cells permitting. The table came from immunoSEQ multiplex PCR; TCRdb's copy has only in-frame clones and leaves some out. Seen here are some 30,000 clones, roughly three quarters observed once, and the top ten hold 16%. Sequenced input: CD4+ T cells from PBMCs, cultured in vitro. This receptor was identified in a human donor in good health.

CDR3 region: CASSLEPDFYGYTF. The CDR3, as DNA: TGTGCCAGCAGCTTAGAGCCCGACTTCTATGGCTACACCTTC. The chain carries TRBV11-2 and TRBJ1-2; D uncertain. Trimming pared 0 bases from V and 4 bases from J, leaving 9 bases between. CDR1 is SGHAT and CDR2 is FQNNGV in the germline V gene. The CDR3 length is 14 residues.